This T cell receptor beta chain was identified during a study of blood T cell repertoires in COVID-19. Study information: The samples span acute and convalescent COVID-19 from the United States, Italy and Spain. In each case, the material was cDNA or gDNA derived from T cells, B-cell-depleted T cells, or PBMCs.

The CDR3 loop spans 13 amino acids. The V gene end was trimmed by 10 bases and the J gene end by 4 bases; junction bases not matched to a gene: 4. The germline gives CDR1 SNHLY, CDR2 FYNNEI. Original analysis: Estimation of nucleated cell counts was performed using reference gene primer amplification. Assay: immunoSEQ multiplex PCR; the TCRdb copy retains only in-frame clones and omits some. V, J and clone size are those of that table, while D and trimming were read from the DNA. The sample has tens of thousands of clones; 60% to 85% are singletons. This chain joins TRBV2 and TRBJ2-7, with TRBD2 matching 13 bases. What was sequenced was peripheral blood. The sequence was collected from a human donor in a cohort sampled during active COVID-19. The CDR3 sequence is CATRTSGSYEQYF. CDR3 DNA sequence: TGTGCCACCCGGACTAGCGGGAGTTACGAGCAGTACTTC. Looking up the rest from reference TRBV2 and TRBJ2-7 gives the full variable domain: EPEVTQTPSHQVTQMGQEVILRCVPISNHLYFYWYRQILGQKVEFLVSFYNNEISEKSEIFDDQFSVERPDGSNFTLKIRSTKLEDSAMYFCATRTSGSYEQYFGPGTRLTVT.